The 4 T cell receptor beta chains given below trace back to one sample, sequenced in a study of regulatory T cells in long-lasting Graves disease. Arm-PCR of CDR3 regions with iRepertoire HTBI primers generated TCR beta libraries. TCRdb analysed the multiplex PCR reads with MiXCR anew, one entry per CDR3 protein. This sample has approximately 690,000 distinct CDR3 sequences, with around 30% found just once. Time point indicated: persistent/refractory GD, antithyroid drugs over 5 years with positive TRAb. From RNA extracted from PBMCs, the TCR library was made. This specimen was peripheral blood mononuclear cells (PBMCs), taken when the disease was refractory, from a patient treated with antithyroid drugs. Receptor source: a female donor with Graves disease.

There are a few counts of this clonotype. The chain joins TRBV6-5 to TRBJ2-7; TRBD2 agrees at 11 bases. V trimming: 0 bases; J trimming: 6 bases; junction bases outside the gene matches: 7. The CDR3 length is 16 residues. Germline V gene sequence: CDR1 MNHEY, CDR2 SVGAGI. The CDR3 DNA sequence: TGTGCCAGCAGTTACTCAGAACTAGCGGGAGTAGGCGAGCAGTACTTC. Its protein is CASSYSELAGVGEQYF.

The table lists this clonotype with many counts. V gene TRBV2 combines with J gene TRBJ1-5; D perhaps matches TRBD1 (6 bases). V was cut by 6 bases and J by 1 base, with 13 bases left in between. The germline gives CDR1 SNHLY, CDR2 FYNNEI. This CDR3 spans 15 amino acids. CDR3 in DNA: TGTGCCAGCAGAGGGGGGCAGGGGAGCAATCAGCCCCAGCATTTT. Its protein product is CASRGGQGSNQPQHF.

Regarding this clonotype: This likely came from a read error, as a far larger clone is one base away. The chain couples TRBV6-4 to TRBJ1-1, with a tentative D call TRBD1 (5 bases). Per the germline V gene, CDR1 is MRHNA and CDR2 is SNTAGT. This CDR3 is 13 amino acids long. Trimming cost V 10 bases and J 5 bases, with 17 bases left between them. CDR3 protein: CANTYGGGTEAFF. In nucleotides, the CDR3 is TGTGCCAACACCTACGGCGGGGGAACTGAAGCTTTCTTT.

This chain uses TRBV20-1 with TRBJ1-2; no firm D call. Trimming took off 6 bases at V and 8 bases at J, with 19 bases between the two ends. Germline V gene sequence: CDR1 DFQATT, CDR2 SNEGSKA (reference sequence). This CDR3 is 13 amino acids long. The CDR3 spells CSATHQRSWGYTF. CDR3 bases: TGCAGTGCCACCCATCAACGAAGCTGGGGCTACACCTTC.